This T cell receptor (beta chain) appears in the sequencing data of a study of vaccination and CD4 T cells after COVID-19 (dated by TCRdb to 2022 to 2024). With regard to the full study: In the convalescent cohort there were six males and four females, among whom were two Hispanic individuals, seven Caucasians, two Asians and one multiracial person. Two doses of either the Pfizer-BioNTech BNT162b2 vaccine (n=8) or the Moderna mRNA-1273 vaccine (n=2) were administered to participants. Post-COVID blood samples from convalescent patients were collected a median of around 110 days after diagnosis, with a range of 35 to 161 days. Post-vaccine blood samples were collected a median of about 11 weeks after the second vaccine dose, ranging from 14 to 241 days. Culture stimuli were overlapping spike peptide pools from SARS-CoV-2 and from the common cold coronaviruses HCoV-NL63, HCoV-OC43 and HCoV-229E. In control cultures, a CEFX viral epitope pool was used as positive control, an HIV-1 Nef peptide pool was used as negative control, or no peptide was added. In roughly eleven COVID-19 convalescent patients and 4 infection-naive healthy vaccine recipients, the spike-specific CD4+ TCR repertoire before mRNA vaccination was compared with the repertoire after mRNA vaccination. Memory CD4+ T cell crossreactivity between SARS-CoV-2 and common cold coronavirus spike proteins was assessed at the TCR clonotype level in an earlier paper using these donors. The paper's findings and limits, for the study overall: The study included relatively few convalescent patients and did not analyze early timepoints after natural infection. An increase in the median number of SARS-CoV-2-reactive clonotypes from 20 to 25 after infection to 35 to 40 after vaccination was observed, but the change was not found to be significant. Among the post-vaccine SARS-CoV-2-reactive clones in convalescent patients, a median around 85% showed up only after vaccination, which suggests vaccine-specific priming. Of the vaccine-specific clones in convalescent patients, 304 of 307, or nearly all, reacted only to SARS-CoV-2 spike and did not cross-react with common cold coronaviruses.

The sample's treatment or condition label is to be understood as: approximately nine-day PBMC culture with coronavirus spike peptide pools or control peptides (ViraFEST assay). CD4+ T cells from unexposed donors were collected before the COVID-19 pandemic (2011-2018). The ViraFEST assay, used in the study, expanded antigen-specific T cells with peptide pools and then identified the expanded clonotypes through TCR sequencing. PBMCs were cultured at roughly 1.9 million per well in IMDM supplemented with roughly 5.2% human AB serum and roughly 10 IU/ml IL-2, with around 10 ug/ml peptide pools added. Half of the culture medium was replaced with fresh IL-2-containing medium on days 3 and 7. Once the cells had been in culture for about 10 days, the EasySep CD4+ T cell isolation kit was used to isolate CD4+ T cells by negative selection. As far as cell numbers permitted, CD4+ T cells from unexposed donors were tested for reactivity against SARS-CoV-2 S and N as well as four spike pools from common cold coronaviruses. PBMCs were separated from whole blood using Ficoll-Paque Plus gradient centrifugation and then either used fresh or cryopreserved at -140C. Triplicate wells were generally used for each culture condition. Leukapheresis product for the unexposed donors was purchased commercially.

Libraries were built with PCR. DNA from cultured CD4+ T cells was subjected to TCR sequencing with the Oncomine TCR Beta short-read assay at the Johns Hopkins FTIC core. Genomic DNA was extracted from the cultured CD4+ T cells with the QIAamp micro DNA kit. Oncomine TCR Beta libraries made from cultured CD4+ T cells were pooled using unique dual indexes and sequenced on an Illumina iSeq 100. The original pipeline was this. Non-productive sequences were filtered out, and CDR3s that did not start with C, did not end with F or W, or were shorter than 7 amino acids were discarded. Antigen-specific clonotypes were identified using the MANAFEST web application through comparison of peptide-stimulated wells with reference and other culture wells. An FDR below 0.05, an odds ratio above 5, and a productive frequency above 0.1% in at least two of three replicate wells were required for clones to be considered positive. A clonotype counted as cross-reactive if it showed significant expansion both in the SARS-CoV-2 spike wells and in at least one common cold coronavirus spike condition. Similarity between CDR3 sequences was evaluated in R version 3.6.1 using Levenshtein distances (stringdist) and unrooted phylogenetic trees (ape). The public reads were reanalyzed by TCRdb: fastp trimming at Q25, MiXCR alignment, in-frame beta chains only. When rows share a CDR3 protein, they turn into one entry using the most common DNA and genes. These V and J calls are TCRdb output, not the study's own analysis. The sample has 6,000 to 6,500 distinct CDR3 sequences on record, 43% of them singletons. The ten largest clones take up less than 40% of the sample.

This clonotype showed up just a few times. This clone's antigen is unknown. Nothing much larger sits one base from this clone, and base qualities are not available. Sequences SNHLY (CDR1) and FYNNEI (CDR2) are obtained from the germline V gene. There are 12 amino acids in the CDR3, from cysteine to phenylalanine inclusive. Of all the DNA, just the CDR3 is kept, 36 bases in frame from base 1. V loses 11 bases of germline sequence and J loses 5 bases, and the interval between the two ends is 15 bases. The chain uses TRBV2 and TRBJ1-1; perhaps TRBD1 is the D gene, with 5 bases matching. This TCR came from a human donor in good health. The material sequenced was CD4+ T cells from blood, cultured in vitro. The CDR3 has the sequence CAAWGTKTEAFF. The sequenced DNA is TGTGCCGCCTGGGGCACCAAAACTGAAGCTTTCTTT.